These 27 T cell receptor beta chains originate from one sample sequenced in a study of cytomegalovirus exposure and HLA in healthy donors (dated by TCRdb to 2017 to 2019). The method was the immunoSEQ multiplex PCR assay. The multiplex PCR relied on a mix of 60 forward primers for TCR Vbeta segments and 13 reverse primers for TCR Jbeta segments. This immuneACCESS table, as held by TCRdb, lists in-frame sequences with V and J called but not all clones. Of the missing ones, under half trace to an unresolved V gene in checked studies; the others have no known cause. The sample table contains 90,000 to 120,000 clones; only one count was recorded for less than 75% of them. The ten most abundant clones make up approximately 10% of the sample. Sequenced sample: PBMCs. The receptors were sampled from a man between 35 and 55 years old in good health and CMV-seropositive.

This clone occurred a few times. This same CDR3 is encoded by further DNA sequences in the sample. V gene TRBV7-8 combines with J gene TRBJ1-2; D may be TRBD1 (5 bases). This CDR3 is 14 amino acids long. V was trimmed by 1 base and J by 4 bases, leaving 10 bases between them. Germline V CDR1 and CDR2: SGHVS, FQNEAQ. CDR3 bases: TGTGCCAGCAGCTTAGGGGGGGGAGGCTATGGCTACACCTTC. Protein: CASSLGGGGYGYTF.

The J gene is TRBJ2-7, the V gene TRBV7-2; TRBD1 matches 8 bases. The V segment lost 5 bases and the J segment 5 bases; nucleotides outside the gene matches: 8. CDR3 size: 14 residues. Germline-derived CDR1 and CDR2 are SGHTA and FQGNSA. The CDR3 bases are TGTGCCAGCAGCCGACCGACAGGGGCCCACGAGCAGTACTTC. The encoded protein is CASSRPTGAHEQYF.

The V call is TRBV6-5, the J call TRBJ2-7; D may be TRBD2 (5 bases). Per the germline V gene, CDR1 is MNHEY and CDR2 is SVGAGI. With 3 bases removed from V and 3 bases from J, the gap between germline ends came to 12 bases. This CDR3 contains 14 residues. The CDR3 nucleotides read TGTGCCAGCAGTTATAATGGGGAGAGCTACGAGCAGTACTTC. Residues: CASSYNGESYEQYF.

This clone appeared a few times. CDR3 protein: CASSFTGFGANVLTF. The CDR3 region has the DNA TGCGCCAGCAGTTTTACAGGTTTTGGGGCCAACGTCCTGACTTTC. The chain recombines TRBV5-1 with TRBJ2-6; D is perhaps TRBD1 (5 bases). Trimming removed 5 bases from V and 3 bases from J, with 12 bases in between. The length of the CDR3 is 15 residues. Germline lookup yields CDR1 SGHRS and CDR2 YFSETQ.

This sequence joins TRBV7-6 and TRBJ2-2; 7 bases match TRBD2. The trim removed 1 base at V and 7 bases at J, leaving 9 bases unmatched. Germline loops: CDR1 SGHVS, CDR2 FNYEAQ. The length of the CDR3 is 16 residues. As DNA, the CDR3 is TGTGCCAGCAGCTTAGGGACAACGGCGGGAGTCGGGGAGCTGTTTTTT. Encoded protein: CASSLGTTAGVGELFF.

V usage is TRBV2 and J usage is TRBJ1-1; the D is unclear. The CDR3 consists of 12 residues. Deletions cut 7 bases from V and 2 bases from J, with 8 bases between. In germline, CDR1 is SNHLY, CDR2 FYNNEI. The CDR3 nucleotides are TGTGCCAGCACGGGATACAACACTGAAGCTTTCTTT. Amino acids: CASTGYNTEAFF.

The J gene is TRBJ1-5, the V gene TRBV19; D is possibly TRBD1 (5 bases). There are 15 residues in the CDR3. The germline V and J ends were trimmed by 2 bases and 3 bases, with 11 bases remaining between them. Germline values: CDR1 LNHDA, CDR2 SQIVND (reference sequence). The CDR3 DNA reads as TGTGCCAGTAGTATAATAAGGACAAACAATCAGCCCCAGCATTTT. It codes for CASSIIRTNNQPQHF.

This chain's CDR3 is CASSYALAGGGEQFF. DNA for the CDR3: TGTGCCAGCAGTTACGCGCTAGCGGGAGGGGGTGAGCAGTTCTTC. The genes are TRBV6-5 and TRBJ2-1; 12 nucleotides line up with TRBD2. The CDR3 runs 15 residues. Germline V gene lookup returns CDR1 MNHEY and CDR2 SVGAGI. V lost 2 bases and J lost 9; bases outside the gene matches: 5.

V is TRBV4-3 and J is TRBJ1-2; possibly TRBD1 for D (6 bases). Trimming stripped 1 base from V and 5 bases from J, with 14 bases between. The CDR3 totals 15 residues. Germline V gene data show CDR1 as LGHNA and CDR2 as YSLEER. The CDR3 nucleotides are TGCGCCAGCAGCCAAGTCACAGGGAATACATATGGCTACACCTTC. Translating gives CASSQVTGNTYGYTF.

Comment on this clone: The same CDR3 arises from other DNA sequences in this sample as well. The V and J genes are TRBV6-1 and TRBJ2-1; 11 positions agree with TRBD1. The CDR3 has 15 amino acids. From germline, CDR1 is MNHNS and CDR2 SASEGT. With 6 bases clipped from V and 4 bases from J, the junction kept 5 bases outside the gene matches. The DNA for the CDR3 is TGTGCCAGCAGAAAGGACAGGGGGCTGTACAATGAGCAGTTCTTC. Protein product: CASRKDRGLYNEQFF.

The J gene is TRBJ2-2, the V gene TRBV19, with D maybe TRBD2 (6 bases). Trimming shortened V by 7 bases and J by 5 bases, and 20 bases separated the two germline ends. CDR3 length equals 16 residues. The germline V gene encodes CDR1 LNHDA and CDR2 SQIVND (reference sequence). CDR3 protein: CASTSRFGSRTGELFF. DNA for the CDR3: TGTGCCAGTACCTCCCGGTTCGGGAGTAGGACCGGGGAGCTGTTTTTT.

The chain links TRBV27 to TRBJ2-1, with TRBD2 identical over 11 bases. The germline CDR1 and CDR2 sequences are MNHEY and SMNVEV (reference sequence). V trimming: 7 bases; J trimming: 3 bases; junction bases outside the gene matches: 5. The CDR3 totals 15 residues. CDR3 DNA sequence: TGTGCCAGCACCCCCGGGACTAGCGGCTACAATGAGCAGTTCTTC. Translated: CASTPGTSGYNEQFF.

This clone was detected a few times. The gene calls are TRBV5-1 and TRBJ1-6; TRBD1 is a possible D gene (5 bases). Trimming shortened V by 5 bases and J by 7 bases, and 13 bases separated the two germline ends. This CDR3 is 14 amino acids long. In germline, CDR1 is SGHRS, CDR2 YFSETQ. The CDR3 sequence is CASSAAGSNSPLHF. The CDR3 DNA follows: TGCGCCAGCAGTGCGGCAGGGTCGAATTCACCCCTCCACTTT. The whole variable domain, remainder taken from reference TRBV5-1 and TRBJ1-6, is KAGVTQTPRYLIKTRGQQVTLSCSPISGHRSVSWYQQTPGQGLQFLFEYFSETQRNKGNFPGRFSGRQFSNSRSEMNVSTLELGDSALYLCASSAAGSNSPLHFGNGTRLTVT.

The J gene is TRBJ1-1, the V gene TRBV13, with TRBD1 as a possible D gene (6 bases). The V gene's germline CDR1 is PRHDT and CDR2 FYEKMQ (reference sequence). Trimming shortened V by 4 bases and J by 1 base, and 19 bases separated the two germline ends. The CDR3 covers 17 residues. CDR3 DNA sequence: TGTGCCAGCAGCTCCCGGGGCGGGGGCAGGAGGAACACTGAAGCTTTCTTT. It translates to CASSSRGGGRRNTEAFF.

This chain links TRBV4-2 with TRBJ2-5, with 8 bases matching TRBD2. The DNA end is a closer match to TRBJ2-7, so the J assignment may be wrong. CDR3 length: 16 residues. Germline V gives CDR1 LGHNA, CDR2 YNFKEQ. CDR3 nucleotide sequence: TGTGCCAGCAGCCAGGCAGGGACTAGTGGTATCCACGAGCAGTACTTC. The encoded protein is CASSQAGTSGIHEQYF.

The V gene is TRBV20-1, the J gene TRBJ1-2; D is unresolved. This CDR3 is 10 amino acids long. V lost 3 bases and J lost 8, with 7 bases in between. Germline V gene sequence: CDR1 DFQATT, CDR2 SNEGSKA (reference sequence). Here the CDR3 DNA reads TGCAGTGCTAGGTGGGCGGGCTACACCTTC. It encodes CSARWAGYTF.

The rearrangement uses TRBV23-1 and TRBJ2-1; 8 bases fit TRBD1. TRBV23-1 is an ORF; its function is uncertain. CDR3 length: 16 residues. With 0 bases clipped from V and 7 bases from J, the junction kept 8 bases outside the gene matches. CDR3 sequence reads: CASSQSTGQGINEQFF. CDR3 coding DNA: TGCGCCAGCAGTCAATCAACCGGACAGGGAATAAATGAGCAGTTCTTC.

The chain uses TRBV5-1 and TRBJ2-3; a weak D match, TRBD1 (5 bases). The CDR3 runs to 14 residues. Per the germline V gene, CDR1 is SGHRS and CDR2 is YFSETQ. Trimming stripped 4 bases from V and 3 bases from J, with 12 bases between. DNA of the CDR3: TGCGCCAGCAGCCCCCAGGCAGGGACAGATACGCAGTATTTT. It translates to CASSPQAGTDTQYF.

Details on this clone: A junction boundary mismatches the germline segment, possibly from a read error. The chain links TRBV6-6 to TRBJ2-1; D possibly corresponds to TRBD1 (6 bases). The CDR3 spans 12 residues. Germline CDR1 and CDR2: MNHNY and SVGAGI (reference sequence). The DNA of the CDR3 is TGTGCCGGCGACAGGACAGCCAATGGGCAGTTCTTC. It codes for CAGDRTANGQFF.

This chain links TRBV5-8 with TRBJ2-3; D gene uncertain. The CDR3 contains 11 residues. Between the trimmed V and J ends, which lost 10 bases and 3 bases, there was a span of 9 bases. Germline CDR1 is SGHTS and CDR2 is YDEGEE. CDR3 sequence (DNA): TGTGCCCCCAGTGTGACAGATACGCAGTATTTT. This gives the protein CAPSVTDTQYF.

This clone has a handful of counts. The V and J genes are TRBV6-6 and TRBJ1-3, with 8 nucleotides matching TRBD1. Per the germline V gene, CDR1 is MNHNY and CDR2 is SVGAGI (reference sequence). This CDR3 region has 16 residues. V was pared by 5 bases and J by 0 bases, with 6 bases of the junction left unmatched. The CDR3 region is CASSPWTGSSGNTIYF. The CDR3 DNA is TGTGCCAGCAGTCCGTGGACAGGGAGCTCTGGAAACACCATATATTTT.

The chain joins TRBV6-1 to TRBJ1-4; 8 positions match TRBD1. The germline V gene encodes CDR1 MNHNS and CDR2 SASEGT. The CDR3 covers 15 residues. J gave up 4 bases and V 5 bases, and 6 bases lay outside the gene matches. The CDR3: CASSQRTGFNEKLFF. The CDR3 bases are TGTGCCAGCAGTCAAAGGACAGGGTTTAATGAAAAACTGTTTTTT.

The chain carries TRBV5-1 and TRBJ2-7; 9 bases match TRBD2. This CDR3 spans 13 amino acids. J gave up 4 bases and V 2 bases, and 1 base lay outside the gene matches. The germline gives CDR1 SGHRS, CDR2 YFSETQ. CDR3 amino acids: CASSFSGSYEQYF. In DNA, the CDR3 is TGCGCCAGCAGCTTTAGCGGGAGTTACGAGCAGTACTTC.

This clone was counted a few times. The chain uses TRBV2 and TRBJ2-2; 9 bases agree with TRBD2. The CDR3 runs 16 residues. V was clipped by 5 bases and J by 7 bases; unmatched bases: 11. CDR1 and CDR2 (germline): SNHLY, FYNNEI. The CDR3 nucleotides are TGTGCCAGCAGTCTGGGGGCTAGCGGGAAGGACGGGGAGCTGTTTTTT. The encoded protein is CASSLGASGKDGELFF. Full variable domain (rest looked up from reference TRBV2 and TRBJ2-2): EPEVTQTPSHQVTQMGQEVILRCVPISNHLYFYWYRQILGQKVEFLVSFYNNEISEKSEIFDDQFSVERPDGSNFTLKIRSTKLEDSAMYFCASSLGASGKDGELFFGEGSRLTVL.

The chain uses TRBV6-6 and TRBJ2-7, with 11 bases lining up with TRBD1. The germline gives CDR1 MNHNY, CDR2 SVGAGI (reference sequence). CDR3 length: 15 amino acids. The V and J ends lost 5 bases and 1 base, in that order; junction bases with no gene match: 4. CDR3 region: CASSGGTGGSYEQYF. CDR3 nucleotide sequence: TGTGCCAGCAGTGGAGGGACAGGGGGGTCCTACGAGCAGTACTTC.

The chain employs TRBV7-3 and TRBJ2-1; D might be TRBD1 (5 bases). Germline V CDR1 and CDR2: SGHTA, FQGTGA. V was cut by 4 bases and J by 5 bases, with 9 bases left in between. The CDR3 contains 13 residues. The CDR3 reads CASSSDKNNEQFF. The CDR3 nucleotides read TGTGCCAGCAGCTCGGACAAGAACAATGAGCAGTTCTTC.

This clone was seen a handful of times. V is TRBV7-3 and J is TRBJ2-2, with 13 bases matching TRBD2. This CDR3 spans 16 amino acids. Unmatched junction bases numbered 5, after V lost 4 bases and J lost 6 bases. In germline, CDR1 is SGHTA, CDR2 FQGTGA. The CDR3 region has the DNA TGTGCCAGCAGCTCCGGACTAGCGGGAGTTGCCGGGGAGCTGTTTTTT. Its protein product is CASSSGLAGVAGELFF.